The present TCR beta chain was sequenced within a study of T cell repertoires in cytomegalovirus infection. Across the whole study: In public TCR beta signatures, there were indications of both CMV infection and matching HLA type.

CDR1 is SEHNR, CDR2 FQNEAQ, per germline (reference sequence). The V gene lost 0 bases and the J gene lost 10 bases, with 9 bases spanning the gap. The CDR3 contains 12 residues. TCRdb ran MiXCR on the reads and lists one entry per CDR3 protein. The data show nearly 650,000 distinct CDR3 sequences, with 20% to 25% seen just once and 6.5% to 10% held by the top ten. This clonotype was seen repeatedly, ten times or more. The antigen is unknown. Findings and limits, study-wide: HLA-C-restricted TCR beta clonotypes specific for CMV led the ex vivo response. Identification of carriers of CMV plus the relevant HLA was performed using cumulative public TCR beta family frequency.

The source is a human donor in good health (CMV status not recorded). Some clones in this sample may be carry-over from other donors' samples. The sequenced material came from CD8+ T cells from PBMCs. This chain uses TRBV7-9 with TRBJ1-2; tentative D call: TRBD1 (5 bases). In DNA form, the CDR3 reads TGTGCCAGCAGCTTAGCAGGGGAGGCCTACACCTTC. This sequence encodes CASSLAGEAYTF.